A single sample gave rise to the 12 T cell receptor beta chains below, sequenced in a study of blood T cell repertoires in COVID-19. Produced via immunoSEQ multiplex PCR; TCRdb's table is partial and in-frame only. The top ten clones hold about 13% of a sample with approximately 130,000 clones, approximately 84% of them seen once. The specimen was peripheral blood. The source of these receptors is a human donor in a cohort sampled during active COVID-19.

CDR3 DNA sequence: TGTGCCAGCAGCTTGGGCAGTAGCAATCAGCCCCAGCATTTT. Translating gives CASSLGSSNQPQHF. This rearrangement joins TRBV5-7 to TRBJ1-5; no clear D. TRBV5-7 is an open reading frame, and its role is uncertain. The CDR3 runs to 14 residues. V lost 0 bases to trimming and J lost 0 bases, with 4 bases between them.

This clone was observed a handful of times. The V call is TRBV5-1, the J call TRBJ2-7; D is possibly TRBD2 (6 bases). Germline assignment: CDR1 SGHRS and CDR2 YFSETQ. The CDR3 is 13 residues long. Trimming removed 3 bases from V and 9 bases from J, with 16 bases in between. The CDR3 sequence: CASSSGTHSPQYF. CDR3 nucleotides: TGCGCCAGCAGCTCCGGGACTCACAGTCCGCAGTACTTC.

V usage is TRBV5-1 and J usage is TRBJ2-5; 7 nucleotides line up with TRBD1. From germline, CDR1 is SGHRS and CDR2 YFSETQ. With 0 bases clipped from V and 4 bases from J, the junction kept 6 bases outside the gene matches. The CDR3 is made up of 15 amino acids. CDR3 in amino acids: CASSLARQGRETQYF. CDR3 in DNA: TGCGCCAGCAGCTTGGCCCGACAGGGTCGAGAGACCCAGTACTTC.

This clone occurred once. The chain combines TRBV6-5 with TRBJ1-2; possible D gene TRBD1, 5 bases. The CDR3 is 14 amino acids. Trimming pared 4 bases from V and 10 bases from J, leaving 19 bases between. Germline CDR1 and CDR2: MNHEY and SVGAGI. The CDR3: CASSLFREPLVYTF. CDR3 DNA sequence: TGTGCCAGCAGTTTGTTCAGGGAACCGCTTGTCTACACCTTC.

The chain uses TRBV5-1 and TRBJ2-3; TRBD2 agrees at 7 bases. After removal of 4 bases from V and 1 base from J, the junction contained 12 bases not matched to a gene. From germline, CDR1 is SGHRS and CDR2 YFSETQ. This CDR3 has 17 amino acids. The CDR3 here is CASSLRASGERTDTQYF. The CDR3 DNA reads as TGCGCCAGCAGCCTACGGGCTAGCGGTGAACGCACAGATACGCAGTATTTT.

This clone was seen more than once but under ten times. This chain connects TRBV19 to TRBJ1-6; a weak D match, TRBD1 (5 bases). CDR3 length equals 15 residues. Germline V CDR1 and CDR2: LNHDA, SQIVND (reference sequence). V was shortened by 3 bases and J by 6 bases, with 12 bases between the two germline ends. The CDR3 is CASSMQGLRNSPLHF. DNA of the CDR3: TGTGCCAGTAGTATGCAGGGACTTCGTAATTCACCCCTCCACTTT.

The chain combines TRBV5-1 with TRBJ2-1; TRBD2 might be the D (6 bases). Trimming removed 0 bases at V and 4 bases at J, with 14 bases between. Germline CDR1 SGHRS, CDR2 YFSETQ. The CDR3 has 16 amino acids. CDR3 nucleotides: TGCGCCAGCAGCTTGGAGACCCTAGCGAAGTACAATGAGCAGTTCTTC. Translation gives CASSLETLAKYNEQFF.

This sequence joins TRBV21-1 and TRBJ2-7; no check of the table's D call, TRBD1, against the DNA was made. TRBV21-1 is designated a pseudogene. This CDR3 has 17 residues. The CDR3 loop reads CASSKDSTGVEPYEQYF. The CDR3 DNA is TGTGCCAGCAGCAAAGACAGCACAGGCGTTGAACCCTACGAGCAGTACTTC.

This chain connects TRBV6-4 to TRBJ2-2; TRBD1 aligns across 7 bases. The CDR3 runs to 18 residues. Germline CDR1 MRHNA, CDR2 SNTAGT. The J segment lost 0 bases and the V segment lost 6 bases, leaving 13 bases of the junction unmatched. CDR3 DNA: TGTGCCAGCAGCCATCTTCCGCCGGGACAGACGAACACCGGGGAGCTGTTTTTT. This translates into CASSHLPPGQTNTGELFF.

CDR3 sequence (DNA): TGTGCCAGCGGGGGGTCGGGTTTGAGTGCAGATACGCAGTATTTT. Protein: CASGGSGLSADTQYF. This chain uses TRBV6-5 with TRBJ2-3; D may be TRBD2 (6 bases). The CDR3 has 15 amino acids. Germline loops: CDR1 MNHEY, CDR2 SVGAGI. Trimming took off 8 bases at V and 4 bases at J, with 19 bases between the two ends.

The chain links TRBV30 to TRBJ1-6; 8 nucleotides align to TRBD1. Germline CDR1 and CDR2: GTSNPN and SVGIG (reference sequence). The V segment lost 7 bases and the J segment 10 bases; nucleotides outside the gene matches: 15. The CDR3 extends over 15 amino acids. Written as DNA, the CDR3 is TGTGCCTTTCCTTCTCCCTCAGGGGGCGAGTCACCCCTCCACTTT. It translates to CAFPSPSGGESPLHF.

The genes are TRBV6-5 and TRBJ1-2; D call uncertain. The germline V gene encodes CDR1 MNHEY and CDR2 SVGAGI. The CDR3 spans 14 residues. V lost 8 bases to trimming and J lost 1 base, with 14 bases between them. CDR3 in amino acids: CASRASGNNYGYTF. The DNA for the CDR3 is TGTGCCAGCCGCGCGTCGGGTAATAACTATGGCTACACCTTC.